This TCR beta chain was sequenced during a study of blood T cell repertoires in COVID-19. Study in general: T cells, B-cell-depleted T cells, or PBMCs supplied cDNA or gDNA.

Measured with immunoSEQ multiplex PCR; TCRdb has only the in-frame clones, and not every one. Here the sample spans tens of thousands of clones, about 85% being singletons. Germline V lookup: CDR1 DFQATT, CDR2 SNEGSKA (reference sequence). The junction had 5 bases not matched to a gene; V was cut back by 6 bases and J by 6 bases. The CDR3 has 11 amino acids. The sequence derives from a man in his sixties with acute or convalescent COVID-19. This sequence joins TRBV20-1 and TRBJ2-7, with 7 bases matching TRBD1. Sequencing was performed on peripheral blood. For the CDR3, the DNA is TGCAGTGCCCCAGAGGGGGCCGAGCAGTACTTC. Translated: CSAPEGAEQYF.